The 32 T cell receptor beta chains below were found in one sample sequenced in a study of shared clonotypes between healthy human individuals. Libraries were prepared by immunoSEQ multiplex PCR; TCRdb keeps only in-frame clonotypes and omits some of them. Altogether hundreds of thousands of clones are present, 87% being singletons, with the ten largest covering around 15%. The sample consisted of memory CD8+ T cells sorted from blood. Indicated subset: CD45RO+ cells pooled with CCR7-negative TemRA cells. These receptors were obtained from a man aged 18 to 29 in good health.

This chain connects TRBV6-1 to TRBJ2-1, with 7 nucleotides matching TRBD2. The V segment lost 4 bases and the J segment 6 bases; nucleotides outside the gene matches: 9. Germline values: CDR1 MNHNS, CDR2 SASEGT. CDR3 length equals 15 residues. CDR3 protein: CASSAAGVLGNEQFF. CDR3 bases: TGTGCCAGCAGTGCGGCGGGGGTCTTGGGCAATGAGCAGTTCTTC.

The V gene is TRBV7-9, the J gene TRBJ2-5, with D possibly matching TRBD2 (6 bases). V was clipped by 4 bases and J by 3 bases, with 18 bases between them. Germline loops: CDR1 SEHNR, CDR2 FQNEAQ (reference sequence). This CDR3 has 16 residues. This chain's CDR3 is CASSSPGTYPEETQYF. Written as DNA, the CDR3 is TGTGCCAGCAGCTCCCCCGGGACTTACCCCGAAGAGACCCAGTACTTC.

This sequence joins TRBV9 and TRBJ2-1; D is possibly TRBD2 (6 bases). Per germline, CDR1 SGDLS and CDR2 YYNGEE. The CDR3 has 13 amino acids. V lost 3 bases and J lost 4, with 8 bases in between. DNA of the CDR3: TGTGCCAGCAGCGGACTAGGTTACAATGAGCAGTTCTTC. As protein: CASSGLGYNEQFF. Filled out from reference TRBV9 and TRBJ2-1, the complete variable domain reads DSGVTQTPKHLITATGQRVTLRCSPRSGDLSVYWYQQSLDQGLQFLIQYYNGEERAKGNILERFSAQQFPDLHSELNLSSLELGDSALYFCASSGLGYNEQFFGPGTRLTVL.

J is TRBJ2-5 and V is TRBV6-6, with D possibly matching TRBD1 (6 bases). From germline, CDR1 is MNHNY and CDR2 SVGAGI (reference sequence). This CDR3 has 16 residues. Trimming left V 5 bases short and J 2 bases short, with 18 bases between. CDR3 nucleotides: TGTGCCAGCAGTCGGACAGCCCTCCCCTCACAAGAGACCCAGTACTTC. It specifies CASSRTALPSQETQYF.

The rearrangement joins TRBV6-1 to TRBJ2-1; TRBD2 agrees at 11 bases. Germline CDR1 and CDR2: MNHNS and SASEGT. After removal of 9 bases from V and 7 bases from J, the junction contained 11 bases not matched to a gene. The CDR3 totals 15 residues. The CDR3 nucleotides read TGTGCCAGTGTCCCCACTAGCGGGAGTGGGAATGAGCAGTTCTTC. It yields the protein CASVPTSGSGNEQFF.

The CDR3 here is CAWTTGAGSYEQYF. CDR3 bases: TGTGCCTGGACTACGGGGGCGGGTTCCTACGAGCAGTACTTC. The chain joins TRBV30 to TRBJ2-7, with D perhaps TRBD1 or TRBD2 (6 bases each). The V gene's germline CDR1 is GTSNPN and CDR2 SVGIG (reference sequence). V dropped 4 bases and J dropped 1 base, with 14 bases sitting between them. The CDR3 is 14 amino acids.

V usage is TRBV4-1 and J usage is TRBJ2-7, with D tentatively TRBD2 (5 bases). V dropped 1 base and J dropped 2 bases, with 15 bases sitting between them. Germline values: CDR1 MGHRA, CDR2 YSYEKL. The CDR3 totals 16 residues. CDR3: CASSQGSALAPYEQYF. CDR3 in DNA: TGCGCCAGCAGCCAAGGTTCCGCTCTAGCCCCCTACGAGCAGTACTTC.

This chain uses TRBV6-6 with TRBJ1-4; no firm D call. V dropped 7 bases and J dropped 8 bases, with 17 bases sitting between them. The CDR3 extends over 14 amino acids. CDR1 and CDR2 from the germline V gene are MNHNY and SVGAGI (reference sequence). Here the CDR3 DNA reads TGTGCCAGCAATGTGGTCCCCGGAGGGGAAAAACTGTTTTTT. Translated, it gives CASNVVPGGEKLFF.

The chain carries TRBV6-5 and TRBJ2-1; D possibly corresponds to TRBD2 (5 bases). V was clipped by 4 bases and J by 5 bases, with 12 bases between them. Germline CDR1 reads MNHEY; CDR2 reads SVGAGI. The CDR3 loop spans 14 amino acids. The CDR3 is CASSFLRADNEQFF. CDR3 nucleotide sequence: TGTGCCAGCAGTTTTCTAAGAGCGGACAATGAGCAGTTCTTC.

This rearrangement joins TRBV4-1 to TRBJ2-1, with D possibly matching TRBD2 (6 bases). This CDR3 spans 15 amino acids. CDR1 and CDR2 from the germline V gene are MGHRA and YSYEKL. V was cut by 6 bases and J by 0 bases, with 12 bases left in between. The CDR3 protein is CASSHGGSSYNEQFF. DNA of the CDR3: TGCGCCAGCAGTCATGGGGGGAGCTCCTACAATGAGCAGTTCTTC.

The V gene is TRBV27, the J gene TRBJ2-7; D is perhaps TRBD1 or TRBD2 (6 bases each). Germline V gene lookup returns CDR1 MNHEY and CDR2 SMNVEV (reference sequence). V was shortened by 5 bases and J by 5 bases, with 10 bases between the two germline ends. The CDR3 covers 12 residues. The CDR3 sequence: CASSLRGDEQYF. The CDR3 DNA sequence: TGTGCCAGCAGTCTTAGGGGGGACGAGCAGTACTTC.

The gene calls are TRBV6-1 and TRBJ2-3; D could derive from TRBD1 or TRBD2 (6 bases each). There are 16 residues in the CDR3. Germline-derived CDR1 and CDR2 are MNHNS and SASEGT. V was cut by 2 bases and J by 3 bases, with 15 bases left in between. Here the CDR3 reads CASSEWGAYGTDTQYF. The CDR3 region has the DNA TGTGCCAGCAGTGAATGGGGGGCGTACGGTACAGATACGCAGTATTTT.

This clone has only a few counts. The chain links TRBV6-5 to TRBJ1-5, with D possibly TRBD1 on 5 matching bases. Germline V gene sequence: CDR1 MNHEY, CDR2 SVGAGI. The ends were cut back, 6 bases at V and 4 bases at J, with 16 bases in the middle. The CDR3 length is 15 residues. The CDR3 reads CASSLTRGLNQPQHF. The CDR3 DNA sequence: TGTGCCAGCAGCCTCACGCGGGGCTTAAATCAGCCCCAGCATTTT.

The CDR3 bases are TGTGCCGGCCCTTGGGTCGGATCACAATTGGGTGAGCAGTTCTTC. Its protein product is CAGPWVGSQLGEQFF. The rearrangement links TRBV6-5 to TRBJ2-1; D gene unclear. The CDR3 has 15 amino acids. The V gene lost 11 bases and the J gene lost 9 bases, with 26 bases spanning the gap. Germline lookup yields CDR1 MNHEY and CDR2 SVGAGI.

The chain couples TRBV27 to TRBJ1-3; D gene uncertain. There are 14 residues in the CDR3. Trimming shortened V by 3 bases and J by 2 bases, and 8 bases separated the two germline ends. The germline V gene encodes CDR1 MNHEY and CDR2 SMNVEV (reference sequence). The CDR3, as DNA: TGTGCCAGCAGTTTCGCGGGTCCTGGAAACACCATATATTTT. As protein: CASSFAGPGNTIYF.

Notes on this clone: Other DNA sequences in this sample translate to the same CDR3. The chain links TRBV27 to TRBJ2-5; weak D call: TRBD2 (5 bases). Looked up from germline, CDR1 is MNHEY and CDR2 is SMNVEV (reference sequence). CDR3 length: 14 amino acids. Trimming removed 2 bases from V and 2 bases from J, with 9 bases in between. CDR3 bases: TGTGCCAGCAGTTTAGGTCCGGGGCAAGAGACCCAGTACTTC. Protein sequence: CASSLGPGQETQYF.

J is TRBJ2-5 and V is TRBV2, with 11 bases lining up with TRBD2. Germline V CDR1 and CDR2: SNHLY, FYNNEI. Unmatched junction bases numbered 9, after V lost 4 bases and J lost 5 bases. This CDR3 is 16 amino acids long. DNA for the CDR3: TGTGCCAGCAGTGTTGTTAGCGGGGGGGCATTGGAGACCCAGTACTTC. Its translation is CASSVVSGGALETQYF.

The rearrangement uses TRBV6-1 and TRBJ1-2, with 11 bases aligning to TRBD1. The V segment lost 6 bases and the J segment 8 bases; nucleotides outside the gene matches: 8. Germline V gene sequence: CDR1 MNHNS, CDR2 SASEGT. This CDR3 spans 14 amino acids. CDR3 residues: CASSWDRGKEGYTF. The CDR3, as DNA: TGTGCCAGCAGCTGGGACAGGGGGAAGGAGGGCTACACCTTC.

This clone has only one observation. CDR3 amino acids: CSVEDRDRGYEQYF. CDR3 nucleotides: TGCAGCGTTGAAGATCGAGACAGGGGTTACGAGCAGTACTTC. J is TRBJ2-7 and V is TRBV29-1, with 8 bases that match TRBD1. The J segment lost 4 bases and the V segment lost 0 bases, leaving 5 bases of the junction unmatched. Germline V gene data show CDR1 as SQVTM and CDR2 as ANQGSEA. The CDR3 totals 14 residues.

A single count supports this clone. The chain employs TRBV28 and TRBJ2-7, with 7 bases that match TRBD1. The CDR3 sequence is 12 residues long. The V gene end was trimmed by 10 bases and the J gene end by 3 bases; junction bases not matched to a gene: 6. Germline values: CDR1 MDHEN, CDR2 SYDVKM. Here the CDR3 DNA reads TGTGCCATCTCTTACAGGGGCTACGAGCAGTACTTC. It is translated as CAISYRGYEQYF.

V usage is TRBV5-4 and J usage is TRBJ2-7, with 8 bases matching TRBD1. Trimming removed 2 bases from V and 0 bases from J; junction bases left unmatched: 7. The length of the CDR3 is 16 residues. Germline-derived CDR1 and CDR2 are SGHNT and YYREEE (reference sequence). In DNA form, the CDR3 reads TGTGCCAGCAGCTTACGTCCAGGGGGCAGCTCCTACGAGCAGTACTTC. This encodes CASSLRPGGSSYEQYF. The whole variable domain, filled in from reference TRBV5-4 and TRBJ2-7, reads ETGVTQSPTHLIKTRGQQVTLRCSSQSGHNTVSWYQQALGQGPQFIFQYYREEENGRGNFPPRFSGLQFPNYSSELNVNALELDDSALYLCASSLRPGGSSYEQYFGPGTRLTVT.

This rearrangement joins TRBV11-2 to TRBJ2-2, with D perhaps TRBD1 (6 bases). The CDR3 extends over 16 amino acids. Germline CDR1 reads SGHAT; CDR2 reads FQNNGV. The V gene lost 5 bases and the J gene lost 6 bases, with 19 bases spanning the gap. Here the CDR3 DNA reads TGTGCCAGCAGCCATGGGCTGAACAGGGCCGCCGGGGAGCTGTTTTTT. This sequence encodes CASSHGLNRAAGELFF.

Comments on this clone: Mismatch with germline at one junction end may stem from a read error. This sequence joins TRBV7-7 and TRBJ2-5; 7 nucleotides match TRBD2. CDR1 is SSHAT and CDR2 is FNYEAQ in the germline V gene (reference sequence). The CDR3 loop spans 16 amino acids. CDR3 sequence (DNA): TGTGCTAGCAGCCGCCTCGGGCGGGAGAAGCGAGAGACCCAGTACTTC. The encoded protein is CASSRLGREKRETQYF.

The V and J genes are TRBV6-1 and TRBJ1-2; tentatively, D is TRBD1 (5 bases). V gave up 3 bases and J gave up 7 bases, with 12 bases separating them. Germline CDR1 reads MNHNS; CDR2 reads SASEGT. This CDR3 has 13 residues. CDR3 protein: CASSDHGGAGYTF. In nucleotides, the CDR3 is TGTGCCAGCAGTGACCACGGAGGGGCTGGCTACACCTTC.

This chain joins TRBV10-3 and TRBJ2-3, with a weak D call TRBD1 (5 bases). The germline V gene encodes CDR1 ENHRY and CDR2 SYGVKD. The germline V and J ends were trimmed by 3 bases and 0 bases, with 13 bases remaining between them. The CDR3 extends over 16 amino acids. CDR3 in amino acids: CAISDQGRASTDTQYF. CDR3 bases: TGTGCCATCAGTGACCAGGGCAGGGCTAGCACAGATACGCAGTATTTT.

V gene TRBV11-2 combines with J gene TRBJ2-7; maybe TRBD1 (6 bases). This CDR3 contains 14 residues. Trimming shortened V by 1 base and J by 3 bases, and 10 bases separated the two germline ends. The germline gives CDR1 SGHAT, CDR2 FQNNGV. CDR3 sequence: CASSLAGVGYEQYF. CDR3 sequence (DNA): TGTGCCAGCAGCTTAGCAGGGGTCGGCTACGAGCAGTACTTC.

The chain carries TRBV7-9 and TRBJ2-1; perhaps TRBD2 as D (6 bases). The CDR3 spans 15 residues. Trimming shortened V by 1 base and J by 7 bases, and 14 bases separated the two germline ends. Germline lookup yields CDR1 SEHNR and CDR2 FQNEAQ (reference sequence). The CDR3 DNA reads TGTGCCAGCAGCTTAGAAGCGGGTGACCGTAATGAGCAGTTCTTC. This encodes CASSLEAGDRNEQFF.

The CDR3 coding sequence is TGTGCCAGCAGTTTTCTCCGGGGCCTGAGCAATCAGCCCCAGCATTTT. Protein product: CASSFLRGLSNQPQHF. This chain connects TRBV28 to TRBJ1-5; possible D gene TRBD1, 5 bases. With 3 bases removed from V and 1 base from J, the gap between germline ends came to 13 bases. Germline CDR1 MDHEN, CDR2 SYDVKM. There are 16 residues in the CDR3.

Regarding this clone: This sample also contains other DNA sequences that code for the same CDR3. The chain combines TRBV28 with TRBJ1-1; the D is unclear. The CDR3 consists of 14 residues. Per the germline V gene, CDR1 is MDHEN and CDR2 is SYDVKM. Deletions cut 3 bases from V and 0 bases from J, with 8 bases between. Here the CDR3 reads CASSLRGVNTEAFF. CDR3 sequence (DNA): TGTGCCAGCAGTTTGCGGGGAGTGAACACTGAAGCTTTCTTT. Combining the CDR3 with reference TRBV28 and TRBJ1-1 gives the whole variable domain DVKVTQSSRYLVKRTGEKVFLECVQDMDHENMFWYRQDPGLGLRLIYFSYDVKMKEKGDIPEGYSVSREKKERFSLILESASTNQTSMYLCASSLRGVNTEAFFGQGTRLTVV.

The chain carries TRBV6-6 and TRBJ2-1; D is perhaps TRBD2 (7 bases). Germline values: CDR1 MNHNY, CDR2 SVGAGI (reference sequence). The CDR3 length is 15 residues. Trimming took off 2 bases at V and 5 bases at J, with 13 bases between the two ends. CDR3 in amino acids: CASSYLGGADNEQFF. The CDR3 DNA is TGTGCCAGCAGTTACCTAGGGGGGGCCGACAATGAGCAGTTCTTC.

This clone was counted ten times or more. CDR3 nucleotide sequence: TGTGCCAGCAGCGTCGAAGATCTGGCCAGCGAATACTATGGCTACACCTTC. Translation: CASSVEDLASEYYGYTF. This chain uses TRBV9 with TRBJ1-2; no clear D. The germline gives CDR1 SGDLS, CDR2 YYNGEE. Trimming took 2 bases from V and 3 from J, leaving 20 bases between them. The CDR3 runs 17 residues. The full variable domain, rest sourced from reference TRBV9 and TRBJ1-2, is DSGVTQTPKHLITATGQRVTLRCSPRSGDLSVYWYQQSLDQGLQFLIQYYNGEERAKGNILERFSAQQFPDLHSELNLSSLELGDSALYFCASSVEDLASEYYGYTFGSGTRLTVV.

CDR3 coding DNA: TGTGCCATCAGTGAGCCCCCCGGGGAGCTGTTTTTT. Translating gives CAISEPPGELFF. The V call is TRBV10-3, the J call TRBJ2-2; D call uncertain. V was trimmed by 2 bases and J by 6 bases, leaving 4 bases between them. Germline values: CDR1 ENHRY, CDR2 SYGVKD. This CDR3 has 12 residues.